The 11 T cell receptor beta chains listed next were all sequenced from one sample in a study of blood T cell repertoires in COVID-19. Here immunoSEQ multiplex PCR was the method, and the copy in TCRdb shows in-frame clones only, minus some. The repertoire holds some 56,000 clones, with roughly 80% as singletons. The specimen was peripheral blood. Receptor source: a woman of 80 years or more with acute or convalescent COVID-19.

V usage is TRBV7-9 and J usage is TRBJ1-2; maybe TRBD1 (6 bases). Trimming pared 6 bases from V and 5 bases from J, leaving 13 bases between. This CDR3 is 13 amino acids long. Germline CDR1 is SEHNR and CDR2 is FQNEAQ (reference sequence). CDR3 nucleotides: TGTGCCAGCAGTAGAGGGGGATATTATGGCTACACCTTC. It encodes CASSRGGYYGYTF.

The rearrangement joins TRBV3-1 (or the pseudogene TRBV3-2) to TRBJ2-7; 8 positions agree with TRBD1. Germline loops: CDR1 LGHDT, CDR2 YNNKEL (reference sequence). The CDR3 covers 16 residues. Trimming at V came to 3 bases and at J to 0 bases, leaving 7 bases not matched to a gene. In DNA form, the CDR3 reads TGTGCCAGCAGCCAGTACACAGGGGGAAGCTCCTACGAGCAGTACTTC. Translated: CASSQYTGGSSYEQYF.

This clone was observed a handful of times. The rearrangement uses TRBV7-3 and TRBJ2-1; D is possibly TRBD2 (6 bases). The CDR3 consists of 14 residues. The V gene's germline CDR1 is SGHTA and CDR2 FQGTGA. The V gene lost 4 bases and the J gene lost 8 bases, with 15 bases spanning the gap. For the CDR3, the DNA is TGTGCCAGCAGCTCCGGGACTGGGGCCTATGAGCAGTTCTTC. Translation gives CASSSGTGAYEQFF.

The chain couples TRBV5-4 to TRBJ1-1; a possible D gene is TRBD1 (5 bases). CDR3 length: 17 residues. From germline, CDR1 is SGHNT and CDR2 YYREEE (reference sequence). Deletions cut 1 base from V and 1 base from J, with 17 bases between. The CDR3 coding sequence is TGTGCCAGCAGCTTGCTCGGTTTCAGGGCCAGGAACACTGAAGCTTTCTTT. Its translation is CASSLLGFRARNTEAFF.

The J gene is TRBJ1-1, the V gene TRBV5-1; 7 positions match TRBD1. J lost 1 base, V lost 4 bases, and 4 bases had no gene match. The CDR3 is made up of 14 amino acids. CDR1 is SGHRS and CDR2 is YFSETQ in the germline V gene. The CDR3 sequence: CASSGDRANTEAFF. The DNA of the CDR3 is TGCGCCAGCAGCGGCGACAGGGCGAACACTGAAGCTTTCTTT.

The chain has TRBV7-9 and TRBJ2-1; D remains unclear. Per germline, CDR1 SEHNR and CDR2 FQNEAQ (reference sequence). The CDR3 is 12 residues long. Between the trimmed V and J ends, which lost 5 bases and 15 bases, there was a span of 17 bases. CDR3 sequence reads: CASSPVSFPGFF. The DNA for the CDR3 is TGTGCCAGCAGCCCAGTGTCCTTCCCTGGGTTCTTC.

This chain uses TRBV2 with TRBJ2-3; 9 nucleotides agree with TRBD2. V lost 5 bases and J lost 0; bases outside the gene matches: 3. Germline CDR1 reads SNHLY; CDR2 reads FYNNEI. The CDR3 is made up of 15 amino acids. CDR3 bases: TGTGCCAGCAGTTCGCGGGGGGGTAGCACAGATACGCAGTATTTT. The encoded protein is CASSSRGGSTDTQYF.

J is TRBJ2-5 and V is TRBV5-1; the match to TRBD1 covers 8 bases. The trim removed 4 bases at V and 4 bases at J, leaving 6 bases unmatched. Germline CDR1 and CDR2: SGHRS and YFSETQ. The CDR3 is made up of 14 amino acids. Here the CDR3 reads CASSLQQGGETQYF. Here the CDR3 DNA reads TGCGCCAGCAGCCTCCAACAGGGGGGAGAGACCCAGTACTTC.

The chain links TRBV4-1 to TRBJ1-4, with D unresolved. CDR3 length: 13 amino acids. From germline, CDR1 is MGHRA and CDR2 YSYEKL. V lost 0 bases and J 7 bases, leaving 6 bases between the germline ends. The CDR3 bases are TGCGCCAGCAGCCAAGATTGGAGTGAAAAACTGTTTTTT. This encodes CASSQDWSEKLFF.

V is TRBV19 and J is TRBJ1-1; 7 nucleotides align to TRBD1. J gave up 7 bases and V 4 bases, and 9 bases lay outside the gene matches. The germline CDR1 and CDR2 sequences are LNHDA and SQIVND (reference sequence). There are 14 residues in the CDR3. The CDR3 coding sequence is TGTGCCAGTAGTACCCTTCGGGACAGATATGAAGCTTTCTTT. Residues: CASSTLRDRYEAFF.

The chain joins TRBV6-6 to TRBJ1-3, with D possibly TRBD1 on 5 matching bases. CDR3 length: 13 amino acids. V shed 7 bases and J shed 4 bases, with 11 bases lying between them. Germline CDR1 reads MNHNY; CDR2 reads SVGAGI (reference sequence). CDR3 residues: CASKDSGGNTIYF. The CDR3 DNA reads as TGTGCCAGCAAAGACAGTGGCGGAAACACCATATATTTT.